The 15 T cell receptor beta chains below all came from one sample that was sequenced in a study of patients and donors after allogeneic stem cell transplantation. TCRdb re-analysed the RT-PCR reads in MiXCR, keeping a single row per CDR3 protein. The data show some 960,000 distinct CDR3 sequences, approximately 18% seen once. Sequenced sample: blood, either unsorted or a sorted T cell fraction (not recorded which). The receptor set was obtained from a human donor who was either an allogeneic HSCT recipient or a stem cell or donor lymphocyte infusion donor (not recorded which). It is not recorded whose cells these are; they may come from a transplant donor.

The chain is built from TRBV20-1 and TRBJ1-5; D is perhaps TRBD1 (6 bases). The CDR3 runs to 12 residues. The germline CDR1 and CDR2 sequences are DFQATT and SNEGSKA (reference sequence). V lost 6 bases, J lost 4 bases, and 10 bases lay in between. The CDR3 bases are TGCAGTGCGGCCACAGGGAATCAGCCCCAGCATTTT. It translates to CSAATGNQPQHF.

The chain carries TRBV12-3 or TRBV12-4 and TRBJ2-3; no clear D gene. Trimming pared 2 bases from V and 0 bases from J, leaving 9 bases between. This CDR3 has 15 amino acids. The CDR3 protein is CASSLYSTSTDTQYF. The CDR3 DNA reads as TGTGCCAGCAGTTTATACTCTACTAGCACAGATACGCAGTATTTT.

The chain carries TRBV20-1 and TRBJ1-5, with D unresolved. Germline V CDR1 and CDR2: DFQATT, SNEGSKA (reference sequence). This CDR3 has 15 residues. V dropped 7 bases and J dropped 9 bases, with 25 bases sitting between them. The DNA of the CDR3 is TGCAGTGTCAAATTTTCGGCCAGCCTAATTGGGCCCCAGCATTTT. Amino acids: CSVKFSASLIGPQHF.

This clonotype has just a few counts. The chain uses TRBV7-2 and TRBJ1-4, with a weak D call TRBD1 (6 bases). Germline-derived CDR1 and CDR2 are SGHTA and FQGNSA. V lost 4 bases, J lost 8 bases, and 14 bases lay in between. CDR3 length equals 14 residues. The CDR3 nucleotides are TGTGCCAGCAGCTCCCGGGACAAAGGAGAAAAACTGTTTTTT. Amino acid sequence: CASSSRDKGEKLFF.

The genes are TRBV7-2 and TRBJ1-1; D ambiguous. Trimming took off 3 bases at V and 10 bases at J, with 12 bases between the two ends. Per germline, CDR1 SGHTA and CDR2 FQGNSA. The CDR3 runs to 12 residues. The CDR3 region has the DNA TGTGCCAGCAGCTTGGGTGGTTCGCGAGCTTTCTTT. Translating gives CASSLGGSRAFF.

This clonotype was counted between two and nine times. The CDR3 here is CASSAPPGELFF. In nucleotides, the CDR3 is TGTGCCAGCAGCGCCCCACCCGGGGAGCTGTTTTTT. This sequence joins TRBV9 and TRBJ2-2; D remains ambiguous. Germline V CDR1 and CDR2: SGDLS, YYNGEE. The CDR3 is 12 residues long. V dropped 3 bases and J dropped 6 bases, with 6 bases sitting between them.

This clonotype has more than one count but fewer than ten. The chain couples TRBV7-2 to TRBJ2-1; D is possibly TRBD2 (5 bases). The CDR3 is 15 residues long. Trimming left V 6 bases short and J 8 bases short, with 20 bases between. The germline CDR1 and CDR2 sequences are SGHTA and FQGNSA. The CDR3, as DNA: TGTGCCAGCAGAAGTCGACTAAATAGTTTCGATGAGCAGTTCTTC. Its translation is CASRSRLNSFDEQFF.

This clonotype appeared a few times. The chain links TRBV9 to TRBJ2-7; 10 positions match TRBD2. CDR3 size: 13 residues. V dropped 0 bases and J dropped 6; count of bases not matched to a gene: 0. Looked up from germline, CDR1 is SGDLS and CDR2 is YYNGEE. The CDR3 bases are TGTGCCAGCAGCGTAGGGACTAGCGGCGAGCAGTACTTC. Protein: CASSVGTSGEQYF.

This clonotype was counted at least ten times. V is TRBV12-3 or TRBV12-4 and J is TRBJ2-5, with 11 bases matching TRBD2. CDR3 length equals 15 residues. The ends lost 3 bases at V and 3 bases at J; junction bases unmatched: 3. In DNA form, the CDR3 reads TGTGCCAGCAGTTTCTTAGCGGGGGGGAAAGAGACCCAGTACTTC. Its translation is CASSFLAGGKETQYF.

This clonotype appeared many times. The chain recombines TRBV12-3 or TRBV12-4 with TRBJ1-2, with 8 bases fitting TRBD1. V gave up 5 bases and J gave up 4 bases; unmatched junction bases: 6. The CDR3 is 14 residues long. DNA of the CDR3: TGTGCCAGCAGTGCAGGGGGCCTGGGCTATGGCTACACCTTC. Its protein product is CASSAGGLGYGYTF.

A few counts support this clonotype. This chain links TRBV12-3 or TRBV12-4 with TRBJ1-5, with TRBD1 identical over 10 bases. The CDR3 consists of 16 residues. The ends lost 4 bases at V and 6 bases at J; junction bases unmatched: 9. The CDR3 DNA sequence: TGTGCCAGCAGTTCGCAGGGACAGGGGTTCGGTCAGCCCCAGCATTTT. It codes for CASSSQGQGFGQPQHF.

There are many counts of this clonotype. The chain has TRBV10-3 and TRBJ2-7; 7 bases line up with TRBD1. With 6 bases clipped from V and 1 base from J, the junction kept 3 bases outside the gene matches. The CDR3 is 13 amino acids. The V gene's germline CDR1 is ENHRY and CDR2 SYGVKD. The CDR3 nucleotides are TGTGCCATCAGCCTGGACAGGTCCTACGAGCAGTACTTC. The encoded protein is CAISLDRSYEQYF.

At least ten counts were recorded for this clonotype. V and J are TRBV21-1 and TRBJ1-6. TRBV21-1 has pseudogene status. The CDR3 spans 16 residues. CDR3 residues: CASSKVPETYNSPLHF. For the CDR3, the DNA is TGTGCCAGCAGCAAAGTACCGGAAACCTATAATTCACCCCTCCACTTT.

This clonotype came up a few times. This chain joins TRBV24-1 and TRBJ2-1; D call uncertain. Germline V gene data show CDR1 as KGHDR and CDR2 as SFDVKD. With 0 bases removed from V and 7 bases from J, the gap between germline ends came to 6 bases. CDR3 length: 13 residues. CDR3 amino acids: CATSDLEGNEQFF. DNA of the CDR3: TGTGCCACCAGTGATTTGGAAGGGAATGAGCAGTTCTTC.

This clonotype was detected only a few times. The chain employs TRBV5-1 and TRBJ2-7; 10 bases agree with TRBD2. This CDR3 comprises 17 residues. Germline V gene data show CDR1 as SGHRS and CDR2 as YFSETQ. V shed 4 bases, J shed 4 bases, and the junction held 14 bases outside the gene matches. The DNA for the CDR3 is TGCGCCAGCAGCGGAGCCTTTTCTAGCGGGAGCGTTTACGAGCAGTACTTC. This gives the protein CASSGAFSSGSVYEQYF.